A single sample gave rise to the 8 T cell receptor beta chains below, sequenced in a study of blood T cell repertoires in COVID-19. Sequencing was performed with immunoSEQ multiplex PCR; in TCRdb, only in-frame clones are kept and a portion is missing. Found here are 200,000 to 300,000 clones, around 90% of them singletons; the top ten hold 0.99%. Sequences were obtained from peripheral blood. The receptors stem from a woman between 40 and 50 years old who had recovered from COVID-19.

The CDR3 region is CATSTHRGGNTEAFF. DNA of the CDR3: TGTGCCACCAGCACCCACAGGGGGGGGAACACTGAAGCTTTCTTT. V usage is TRBV15 and J usage is TRBJ1-1; 8 bases map to TRBD1. Germline V gene data show CDR1 as LNHNV and CDR2 as YYDKDF (reference sequence). V trimming: 4 bases; J trimming: 1 base; junction bases outside the gene matches: 5. There are 15 residues in the CDR3. The entire variable domain, with the rest obtained from reference TRBV15 and TRBJ1-1, is as follows: DAMVIQNPRYQVTQFGKPVTLSCSQTLNHNVMYWYQQKSSQAPKLLFHYYDKDFNNEADTPDNFQSRRPNTSFCFLDIRSPGLGDTAMYLCATSTHRGGNTEAFFGQGTRLTVV.

This rearrangement joins TRBV6-8 to TRBJ1-5; 9 bases align to TRBD1. V lost 2 bases, J lost 0 bases, and 8 bases stayed unmatched. Germline CDR1 is MNHGY and CDR2 is SAAAGT. There are 18 residues in the CDR3. CDR3 in amino acids: CASSYAGQGPYSNQPQHF. CDR3 coding DNA: TGTGCCAGCAGTTACGCGGGACAGGGACCATATAGCAATCAGCCCCAGCATTTT.

This chain links TRBV3-1 (or the pseudogene TRBV3-2) with TRBJ2-5; 8 nucleotides match TRBD2. The CDR3 totals 15 residues. Looked up from germline, CDR1 is LGHDT and CDR2 is YNNKEL (reference sequence). The V gene end was trimmed by 4 bases and the J gene end by 4 bases; junction bases not matched to a gene: 8. The CDR3 bases are TGTGCCAGCAGCCCCGGCGGACTAGCCCCAGAGACCCAGTACTTC. It yields the protein CASSPGGLAPETQYF.

The rearrangement links TRBV18 to TRBJ1-6; D is possibly TRBD1 (5 bases). The CDR3 runs to 13 residues. V was clipped by 3 bases and J by 8 bases, with 8 bases between them. Germline V gene lookup returns CDR1 KGHSH and CDR2 LQKENI. The CDR3 region is CASSPRGDSPLHF. The CDR3, as DNA: TGTGCCAGCTCACCCCGGGGGGATTCACCCCTCCACTTT.

This sequence joins TRBV19 and TRBJ2-7; tentative D call: TRBD2 (6 bases). V was pared by 7 bases and J by 1 base, with 23 bases between. This CDR3 region has 17 residues. The germline CDR1 and CDR2 sequences are LNHDA and SQIVND (reference sequence). As DNA, the CDR3 is TGTGCCAGTACCCCCCCCACACAGCGGGCGAGGTCCTACGAGCAGTACGTC. Its translation: CASTPPTQRARSYEQYV.

This chain connects TRBV7-9 to TRBJ1-2; 8 nucleotides agree with TRBD1. After removal of 5 bases from V and 7 bases from J, the junction contained 9 bases not matched to a gene. Per germline, CDR1 SEHNR and CDR2 FQNEAQ (reference sequence). This CDR3 contains 14 residues. The CDR3 protein is CASSPQQGGIGYTF. The DNA of the CDR3 is TGTGCCAGCAGCCCTCAACAGGGGGGGATTGGCTACACCTTC.

V gene TRBV19 combines with J gene TRBJ1-5, with D possibly TRBD1 on 5 matching bases. The CDR3 runs to 15 residues. Germline loops: CDR1 LNHDA, CDR2 SQIVND (reference sequence). V was shortened by 10 bases and J by 2 bases, with 18 bases between the two germline ends. CDR3 in DNA: TGTGCCACCCAAACTTGGCCGGGGGGCAATCAGCCCCAGCATTTT. Residues: CATQTWPGGNQPQHF.

The V and J genes are TRBV19 and TRBJ2-1, with D tentatively TRBD2 (6 bases). Germline V gene sequence: CDR1 LNHDA, CDR2 SQIVND (reference sequence). This CDR3 contains 14 residues. Trimming removed 6 bases at V and 0 bases at J, with 9 bases between. Here the CDR3 reads CASSPAGSYNEQFF. The DNA of the CDR3 is TGTGCCAGTAGCCCAGCGGGCTCCTACAATGAGCAGTTCTTC. Using reference TRBV19 and TRBJ2-1 for the parts outside the CDR3, the full variable domain is DGGITQSPKYLFRKEGQNVTLSCEQNLNHDAMYWYRQDPGQGLRLIYYSQIVNDFQKGDIAEGYSVSREKKESFPLTVTSAQKNPTAFYLCASSPAGSYNEQFFGPGTRLTVL.